What follows describes a single T cell receptor beta chain. After removal of 7 bases from V and 7 bases from J, the junction contained 10 bases not matched to a gene. CDR3 length equals 16 residues. Per germline, CDR1 SNHLY and CDR2 FYNNEI. The record originates from a study of T cells of healthy individuals. One entry per CDR3 protein, called by TCRdb with MiXCR from the 5' RACE reads. This sample carries about 57,000 distinct CDR3 sequences, under 20% of them seen once, and the ten largest clones take around 4.6%. The TCR originated in a human donor in good health. The J gene is TRBJ2-2, the V gene TRBV2; TRBD2 agrees at 12 bases. CDR3 amino acids: CASTDVLAGGGGELFF. The CDR3 DNA is TGTGCCAGCACCGACGTACTAGCGGGGGGTGGCGGGGAGCTGTTTTTT.